Sequencing of this T cell receptor (beta chain) was carried out in a study of CD8+CD57+ T cells in acquired aplastic anemia. Study-wide context: Isolated CD4+ and CD8+ cells, once sorted, yielded DNA averaging about 3 ug.

Researchers used genomic DNA as the template to profile TCR beta VDJ and CDR3. TCRdb fed the reads into MiXCR, producing one record per CDR3 protein. The table lists about 150,000 distinct CDR3 sequences, less than 60% of them singletons. V dropped 1 base and J dropped 6 bases, with 12 bases sitting between them. Germline assignment: CDR1 DFQATT and CDR2 SNEGSKA (reference sequence). The CDR3 contains 14 residues. Whoever was chosen for sequencing had shown CD8+CD57+ cell expansion by flow cytometry. This rearrangement joins TRBV20-1 to TRBJ1-4; D remains ambiguous. What was sequenced was sorted CD4+, CD8+, or CD8+CD57+ T cells (not recorded which) from PBMCs. The receptor was derived from a human donor with aplastic anemia. The CDR3 region has the DNA TGCAGTGCTAGAGGGGCGAGGTCCTATGAAAAACTGTTTTTT. Protein: CSARGARSYEKLFF.